This TCR beta chain was found in a study of metastatic and nonmetastatic thyroid tumors. Study in general: Patients with malignant and benign thyroid disease provided blood and tumor or nodule tissue, whose repertoires were compared.

V lost 6 bases and J lost 0; bases outside the gene matches: 10. The CDR3 totals 17 residues. CDR1 is SGHRS and CDR2 is YFSETQ in the germline V gene. Authors' processing steps: Across clinicopathological groups, CDR3 differences served as the basis for building a distant-metastasis classifier for papillary thyroid cancer. TCRdb re-analyzed the PCR reads through MiXCR. In this record, the V and J calls reflect TCRdb's handling and not the investigators' own analysis. The sample includes fewer than 15,000 clones, more than 20% seen only once; the top ten take about 8.3%. No patient received treatment before thyroid surgery.

Material for sequencing was tumor tissue. The rearrangement uses TRBV5-1 and TRBJ2-1; 9 nucleotides match TRBD2. The receptor comes from a female donor with papillary thyroid cancer or a benign thyroid nodule (not recorded which). Some clones in this sample may be carry-over from other donors' samples. The CDR3 here is CASTSGAGGSSYNEQFF. The CDR3 DNA reads TGCGCCAGCACCTCGGGGGCGGGAGGGTCCTCCTACAATGAGCAGTTCTTC.